The TCR beta chain described here comes from a study of T cell responses to AZD1222 COVID-19 vaccine. Study observations and caveats: At study baseline, merely five or six AZD1222 recipients were seropositive.

Trimming shortened V by 2 bases and J by 2 bases, and 13 bases separated the two germline ends. The CDR3 has 15 amino acids. Germline CDR1 is SGHAT and CDR2 is FQNNGV. On this clone: Its antigen is not known.

Data came from immunoSEQ multiplex PCR; TCRdb stores just in-frame clones and leaves some out. The sample lists more than 150,000 clones, 90% occurring once. Here the sequenced sample was peripheral blood, taken on day 0 of AZD1222 vaccination. The chain employs TRBV11-2 and TRBJ2-7; possibly TRBD1 for D (5 bases). This sequence was found in an adult in good health. CDR3 region: CASSLPRRQPYEQYF. The CDR3 DNA follows: TGTGCCAGCAGCTTACCCCGTCGACAGCCCTACGAGCAGTACTTC.